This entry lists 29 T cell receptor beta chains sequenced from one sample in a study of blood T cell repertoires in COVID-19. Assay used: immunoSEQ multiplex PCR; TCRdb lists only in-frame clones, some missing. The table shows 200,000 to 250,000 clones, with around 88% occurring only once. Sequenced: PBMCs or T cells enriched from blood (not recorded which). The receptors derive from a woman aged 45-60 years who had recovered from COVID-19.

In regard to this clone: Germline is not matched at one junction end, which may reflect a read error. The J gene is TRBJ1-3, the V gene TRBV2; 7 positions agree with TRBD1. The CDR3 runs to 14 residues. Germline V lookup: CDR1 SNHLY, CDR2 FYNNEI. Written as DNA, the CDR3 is TGTGCCAGCAGCGAAGACAGGGCTGGAAACACCATATATTTT. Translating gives CASSEDRAGNTIYF.

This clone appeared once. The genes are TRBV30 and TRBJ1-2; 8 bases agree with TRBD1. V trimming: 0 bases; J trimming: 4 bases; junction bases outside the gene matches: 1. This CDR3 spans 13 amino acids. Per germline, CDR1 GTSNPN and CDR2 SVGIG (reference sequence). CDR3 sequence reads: CAWSVGQGYGYTF. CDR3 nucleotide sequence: TGTGCCTGGAGTGTAGGACAGGGCTATGGCTACACCTTC.

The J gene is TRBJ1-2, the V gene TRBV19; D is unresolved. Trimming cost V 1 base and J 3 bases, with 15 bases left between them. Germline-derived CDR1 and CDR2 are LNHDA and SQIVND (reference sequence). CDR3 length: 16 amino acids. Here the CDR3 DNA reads TGTGCCAGTAGTATAGTCCTGGAGGCGCCCGACTATGGCTACACCTTC. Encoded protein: CASSIVLEAPDYGYTF. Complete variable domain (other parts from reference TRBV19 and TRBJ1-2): DGGITQSPKYLFRKEGQNVTLSCEQNLNHDAMYWYRQDPGQGLRLIYYSQIVNDFQKGDIAEGYSVSREKKESFPLTVTSAQKNPTAFYLCASSIVLEAPDYGYTFGSGTRLTVV.

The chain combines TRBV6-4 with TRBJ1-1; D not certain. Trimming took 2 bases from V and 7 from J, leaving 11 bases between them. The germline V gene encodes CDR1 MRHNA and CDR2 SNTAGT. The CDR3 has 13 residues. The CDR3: CASSDGETHEAFF. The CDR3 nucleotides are TGTGCCAGCAGTGACGGGGAGACCCATGAAGCTTTCTTT.

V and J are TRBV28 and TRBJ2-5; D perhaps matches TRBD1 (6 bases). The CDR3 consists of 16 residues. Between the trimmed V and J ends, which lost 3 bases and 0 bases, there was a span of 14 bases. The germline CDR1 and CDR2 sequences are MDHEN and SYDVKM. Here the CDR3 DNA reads TGTGCCAGCAGTTTGCAGGGGATAGGGTACCAAGAGACCCAGTACTTC. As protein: CASSLQGIGYQETQYF.

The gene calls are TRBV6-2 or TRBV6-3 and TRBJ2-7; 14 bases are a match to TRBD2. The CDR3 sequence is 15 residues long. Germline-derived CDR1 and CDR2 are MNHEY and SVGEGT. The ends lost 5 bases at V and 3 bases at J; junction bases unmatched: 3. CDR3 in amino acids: CASSGTSGSNYEQYF. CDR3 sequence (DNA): TGTGCCAGCAGTGGGACTAGCGGGAGCAACTACGAGCAGTACTTC.

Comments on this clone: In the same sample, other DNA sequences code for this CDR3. The CDR3 region is CASSYSRTEAFF. CDR3 in DNA: TGTGCCAGCAGTTACTCGAGGACTGAAGCTTTCTTT. The chain recombines TRBV6-2 or TRBV6-3 with TRBJ1-1; D not certain. The CDR3 is 12 amino acids. In germline, CDR1 is MNHEY, CDR2 SVGEGT. V shed 0 bases and J shed 5 bases, with 4 bases lying between them.

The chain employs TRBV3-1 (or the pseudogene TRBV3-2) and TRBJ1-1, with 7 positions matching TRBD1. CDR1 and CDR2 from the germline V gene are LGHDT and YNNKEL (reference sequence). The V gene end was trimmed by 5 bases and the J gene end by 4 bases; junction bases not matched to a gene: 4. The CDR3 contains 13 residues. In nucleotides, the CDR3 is TGTGCCAGCAGCACAGGGGTTGGCACTGAAGCTTTCTTT. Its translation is CASSTGVGTEAFF.

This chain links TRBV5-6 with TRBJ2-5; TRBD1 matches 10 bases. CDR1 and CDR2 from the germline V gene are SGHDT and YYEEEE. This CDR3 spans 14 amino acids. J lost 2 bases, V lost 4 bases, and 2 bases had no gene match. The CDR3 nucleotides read TGTGCCAGCAGCCGGGGACAGGGGCAAGAGACCCAGTACTTC. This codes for CASSRGQGQETQYF.

The CDR3 region has the DNA TGTGCCAGTAGTAGGGGGCGGAACGTAAGGGAACTAAATGAAAAACTGTTTTTT. Residues: CASSRGRNVRELNEKLFF. The chain joins TRBV19 to TRBJ1-4, with D possibly being TRBD1 (6 bases). Trimming removed 4 bases at V and 5 bases at J, with 23 bases between. CDR3 size: 18 residues. Germline assignment: CDR1 LNHDA and CDR2 SQIVND (reference sequence). Variable domain in full (rest from reference TRBV19 and TRBJ1-4): DGGITQSPKYLFRKEGQNVTLSCEQNLNHDAMYWYRQDPGQGLRLIYYSQIVNDFQKGDIAEGYSVSREKKESFPLTVTSAQKNPTAFYLCASSRGRNVRELNEKLFFGSGTQLSVL.

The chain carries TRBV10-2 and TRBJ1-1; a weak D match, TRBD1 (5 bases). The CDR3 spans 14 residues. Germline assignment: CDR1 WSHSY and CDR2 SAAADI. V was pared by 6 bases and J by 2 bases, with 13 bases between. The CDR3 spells CASSEGWSNTEAFF. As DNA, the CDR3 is TGCGCCAGCAGCGAGGGGTGGAGTAACACTGAAGCTTTCTTT.

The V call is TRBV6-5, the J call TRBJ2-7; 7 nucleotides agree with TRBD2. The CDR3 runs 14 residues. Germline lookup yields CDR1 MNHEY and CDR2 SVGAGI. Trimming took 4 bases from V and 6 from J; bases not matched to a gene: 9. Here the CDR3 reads CASSSTSARLEQYF. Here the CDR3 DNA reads TGTGCCAGCAGTTCAACTAGCGCCCGCCTCGAGCAGTACTTC.

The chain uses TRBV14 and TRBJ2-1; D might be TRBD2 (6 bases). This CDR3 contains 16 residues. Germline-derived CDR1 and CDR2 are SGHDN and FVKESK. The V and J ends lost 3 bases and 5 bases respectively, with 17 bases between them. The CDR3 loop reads CASSQVGLRFNNEQFF. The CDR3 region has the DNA TGTGCCAGCAGCCAGGTGGGACTGCGCTTTAACAATGAGCAGTTCTTC.

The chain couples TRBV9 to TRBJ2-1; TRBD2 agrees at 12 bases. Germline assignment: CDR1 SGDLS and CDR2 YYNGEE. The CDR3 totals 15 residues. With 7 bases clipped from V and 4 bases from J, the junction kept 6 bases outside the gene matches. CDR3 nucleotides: TGTGCCAGCGGTAGACTAGCGGGGGCGTACAATGAGCAGTTCTTC. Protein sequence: CASGRLAGAYNEQFF.

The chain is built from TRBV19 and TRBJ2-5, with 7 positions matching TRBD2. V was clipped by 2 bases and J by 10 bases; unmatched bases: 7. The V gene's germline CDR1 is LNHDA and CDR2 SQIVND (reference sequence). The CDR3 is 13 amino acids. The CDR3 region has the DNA TGTGCCAGTAGTATAATGGGAGGGGATGACCAGTACTTC. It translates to CASSIMGGDDQYF.

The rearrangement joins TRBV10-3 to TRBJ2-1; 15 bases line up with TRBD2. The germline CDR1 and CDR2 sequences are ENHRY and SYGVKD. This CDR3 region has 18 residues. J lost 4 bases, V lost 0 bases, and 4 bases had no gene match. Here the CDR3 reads CAISESGTSGGPYNEQFF. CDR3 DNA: TGTGCCATCAGTGAGTCAGGGACTAGCGGGGGGCCTTACAATGAGCAGTTCTTC.

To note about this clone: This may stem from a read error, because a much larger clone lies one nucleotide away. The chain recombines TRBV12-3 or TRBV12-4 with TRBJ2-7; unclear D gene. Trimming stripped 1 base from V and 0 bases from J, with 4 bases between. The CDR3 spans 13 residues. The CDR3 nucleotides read TGTGCCAGCAGTTTAGTCAGCTCCTACGAGCAGTACTTC. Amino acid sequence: CASSLVSSYEQYF.

The CDR3 region is CASSQGGGPTYTQYF. CDR3 coding DNA: TGCGCCAGCAGCCAAGGAGGAGGGCCCACTTATACGCAGTATTTT. The chain has TRBV4-1 and TRBJ2-3, with TRBD2 as a possible D gene (6 bases). The V end was cut by 1 base, the J end by 7 bases, with 15 bases between. Germline V gene data show CDR1 as MGHRA and CDR2 as YSYEKL. CDR3 length equals 15 residues.

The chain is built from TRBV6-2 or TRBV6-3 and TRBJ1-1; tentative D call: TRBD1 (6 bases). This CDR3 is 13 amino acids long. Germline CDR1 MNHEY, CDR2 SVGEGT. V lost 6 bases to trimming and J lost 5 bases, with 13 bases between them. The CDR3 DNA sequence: TGTGCCAGCAGCTTCACAGGGTCGACTGAAGCTTTCTTT. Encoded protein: CASSFTGSTEAFF.

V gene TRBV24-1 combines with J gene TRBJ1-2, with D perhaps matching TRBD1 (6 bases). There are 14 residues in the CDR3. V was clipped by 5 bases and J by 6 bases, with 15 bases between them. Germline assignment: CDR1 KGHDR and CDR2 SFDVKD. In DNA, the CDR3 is TGTGCCACCAGTGGCCCCGGGACACCTAATGGCTACACCTTC. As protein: CATSGPGTPNGYTF.

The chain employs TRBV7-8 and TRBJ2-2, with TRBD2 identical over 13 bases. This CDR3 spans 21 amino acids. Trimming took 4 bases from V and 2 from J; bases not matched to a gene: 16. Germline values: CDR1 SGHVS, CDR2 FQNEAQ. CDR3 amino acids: CASSSLSGTSGVLFNTGELFF. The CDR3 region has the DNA TGTGCCAGCAGCTCCCTCTCCGGGACTAGCGGGGTCCTATTTAACACCGGGGAGCTGTTTTTT.

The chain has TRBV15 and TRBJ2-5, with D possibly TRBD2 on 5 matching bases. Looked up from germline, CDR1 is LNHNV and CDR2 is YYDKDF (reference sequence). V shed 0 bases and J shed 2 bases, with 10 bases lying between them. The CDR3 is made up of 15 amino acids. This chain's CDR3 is CATSRDPGKQETQYF. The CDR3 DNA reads TGTGCCACCAGCAGAGATCCGGGGAAACAAGAGACCCAGTACTTC. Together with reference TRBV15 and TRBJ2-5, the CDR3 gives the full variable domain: DAMVIQNPRYQVTQFGKPVTLSCSQTLNHNVMYWYQQKSSQAPKLLFHYYDKDFNNEADTPDNFQSRRPNTSFCFLDIRSPGLGDTAMYLCATSRDPGKQETQYFGPGTRLLVL.

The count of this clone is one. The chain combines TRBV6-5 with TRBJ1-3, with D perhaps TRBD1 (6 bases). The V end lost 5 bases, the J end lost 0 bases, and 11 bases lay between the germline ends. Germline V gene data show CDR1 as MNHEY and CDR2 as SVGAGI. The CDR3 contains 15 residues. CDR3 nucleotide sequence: TGTGCCAGCAGTATTAGGGACATCTCTGGAAACACCATATATTTT. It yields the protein CASSIRDISGNTIYF.

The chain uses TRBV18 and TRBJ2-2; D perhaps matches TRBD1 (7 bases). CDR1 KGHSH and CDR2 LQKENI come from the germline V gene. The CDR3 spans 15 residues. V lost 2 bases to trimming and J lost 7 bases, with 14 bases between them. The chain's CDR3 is CASSPWRGHDGELFF. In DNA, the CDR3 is TGTGCCAGCTCACCATGGAGGGGGCACGACGGGGAGCTGTTTTTT.

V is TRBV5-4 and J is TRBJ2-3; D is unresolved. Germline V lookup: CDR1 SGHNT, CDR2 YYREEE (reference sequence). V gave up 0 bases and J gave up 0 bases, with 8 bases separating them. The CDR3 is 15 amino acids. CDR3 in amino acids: CASSLGTASTDTQYF. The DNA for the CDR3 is TGTGCCAGCAGCTTGGGAACAGCTAGCACAGATACGCAGTATTTT.

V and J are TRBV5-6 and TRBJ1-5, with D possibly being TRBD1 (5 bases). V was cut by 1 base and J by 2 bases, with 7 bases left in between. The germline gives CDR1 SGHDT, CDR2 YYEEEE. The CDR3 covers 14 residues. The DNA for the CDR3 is TGTGCCAGCAGCTTGCAAGGGGGCAATCAGCCCCAGCATTTT. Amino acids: CASSLQGGNQPQHF.

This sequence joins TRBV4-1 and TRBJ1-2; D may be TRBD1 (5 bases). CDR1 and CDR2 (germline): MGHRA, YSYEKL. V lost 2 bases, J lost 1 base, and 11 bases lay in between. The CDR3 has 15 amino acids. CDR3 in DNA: TGCGCCAGCAGCCAACCAGACAGACGTAACTATGGCTACACCTTC. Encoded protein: CASSQPDRRNYGYTF.

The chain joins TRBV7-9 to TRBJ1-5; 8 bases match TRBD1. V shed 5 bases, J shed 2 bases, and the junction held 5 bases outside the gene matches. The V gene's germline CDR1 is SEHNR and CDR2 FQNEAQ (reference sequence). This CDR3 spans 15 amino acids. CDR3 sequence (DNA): TGTGCCAGCAGCCAACCGGGACAGGGCAATCAGCCCCAGCATTTT. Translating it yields CASSQPGQGNQPQHF.

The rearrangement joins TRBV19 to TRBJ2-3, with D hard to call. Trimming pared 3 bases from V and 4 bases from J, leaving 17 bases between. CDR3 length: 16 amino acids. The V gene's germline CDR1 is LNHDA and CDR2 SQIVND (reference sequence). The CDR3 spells CASSMVGPVNPDTQYF. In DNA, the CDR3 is TGTGCCAGTAGTATGGTGGGCCCCGTTAATCCAGATACGCAGTATTTT.